The TCR beta chain under discussion was sequenced for a study of cytomegalovirus exposure and HLA in healthy donors. PCR employed 60 Vbeta and 13 Jbeta primers. The protocol was immunoSEQ multiplex PCR, while the TCRdb copy is restricted to in-frame clones and leaves out a portion. There are tens of thousands of clones in the sample; around 85% occur only once, and approximately 2.8% lies in the top ten. Notes on the study in general: Certain indistinguishable V segments, among them TRBV6-2 and TRBV6-3, were excluded. It was reported that the classifier diagnosed cytomegalovirus status with high specificity and sensitivity in both the original and validation cohorts.

The table lists this clone with a count of one. The antigen is not known. Germline CDR1 is SGDLS and CDR2 is YYNGEE. V was clipped by 4 bases and J by 0 bases, with 14 bases between them. There are 16 residues in the CDR3. The origin of this receptor is a man between 25 and 39 years old in good health and CMV-seronegative. This rearrangement joins TRBV9 to TRBJ1-3; no clear D gene. The sequencing sample was made of PBMCs. CDR3 DNA: TGTGCCAGCAGCCAACTAGGCAGGCTCTCTGGAAACACCATATATTTT. Translating gives CASSQLGRLSGNTIYF.